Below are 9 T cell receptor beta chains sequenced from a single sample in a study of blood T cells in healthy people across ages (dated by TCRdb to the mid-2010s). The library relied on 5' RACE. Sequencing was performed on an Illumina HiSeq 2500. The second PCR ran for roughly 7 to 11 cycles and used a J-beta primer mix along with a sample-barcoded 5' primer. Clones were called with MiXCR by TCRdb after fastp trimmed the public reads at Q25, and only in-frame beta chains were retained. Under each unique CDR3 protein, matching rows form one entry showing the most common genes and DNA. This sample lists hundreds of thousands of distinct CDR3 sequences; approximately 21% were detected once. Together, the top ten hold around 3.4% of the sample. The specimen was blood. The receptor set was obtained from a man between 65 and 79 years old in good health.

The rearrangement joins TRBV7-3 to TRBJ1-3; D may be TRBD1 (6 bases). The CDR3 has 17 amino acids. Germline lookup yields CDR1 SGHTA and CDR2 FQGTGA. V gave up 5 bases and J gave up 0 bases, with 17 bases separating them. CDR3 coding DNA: TGTGCCAGCAGCCCCTCGGGACACCGACTCTCTGGAAACACCATATATTTT. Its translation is CASSPSGHRLSGNTIYF.

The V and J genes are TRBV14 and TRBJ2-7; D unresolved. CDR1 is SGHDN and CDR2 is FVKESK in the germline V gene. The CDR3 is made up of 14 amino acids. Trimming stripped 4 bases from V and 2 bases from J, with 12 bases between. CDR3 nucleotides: TGTGCCAGCAGCCTACAGCTTGGAACCTACGAGCAGTACTTC. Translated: CASSLQLGTYEQYF. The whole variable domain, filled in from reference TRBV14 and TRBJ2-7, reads EAGVTQFPSHSVIEKGQTVTLRCDPISGHDNLYWYRRVMGKEIKFLLHFVKESKQDESGMPNNRFLAERTGGTYSTLKVQPAELEDSGVYFCASSLQLGTYEQYFGPGTRLTVT.

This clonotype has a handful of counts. The CDR3 loop is CSAPDAGGTGELFF. DNA for the CDR3: TGCAGTGCCCCTGATGCGGGCGGTACCGGGGAGCTGTTTTTT. V is TRBV20-1 and J is TRBJ2-2, with D maybe TRBD2 (5 bases). Trimming took off 6 bases at V and 5 bases at J, with 16 bases between the two ends. The CDR3 is 14 amino acids. Germline CDR1 and CDR2: DFQATT and SNEGSKA (reference sequence).

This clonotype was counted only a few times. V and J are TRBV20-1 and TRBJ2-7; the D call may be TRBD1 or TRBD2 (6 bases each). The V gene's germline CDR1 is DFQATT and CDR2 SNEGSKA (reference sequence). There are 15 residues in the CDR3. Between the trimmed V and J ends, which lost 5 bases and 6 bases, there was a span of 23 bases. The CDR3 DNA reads TGCAGTGCTCGCCAAAGCAGGAGCGGAGGGGGCGAGCAGTACTTC. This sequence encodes CSARQSRSGGGEQYF.

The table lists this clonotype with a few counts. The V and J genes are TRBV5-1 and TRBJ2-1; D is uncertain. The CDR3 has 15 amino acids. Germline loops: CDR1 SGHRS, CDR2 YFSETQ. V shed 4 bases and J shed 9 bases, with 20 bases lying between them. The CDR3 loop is CASSLGRAQVGEQFF. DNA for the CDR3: TGCGCCAGCAGCCTAGGTCGGGCCCAAGTGGGTGAGCAGTTCTTC.

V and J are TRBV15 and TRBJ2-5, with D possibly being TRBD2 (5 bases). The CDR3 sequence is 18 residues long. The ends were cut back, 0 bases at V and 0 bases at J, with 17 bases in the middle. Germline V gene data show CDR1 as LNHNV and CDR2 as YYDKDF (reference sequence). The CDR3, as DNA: TGTGCCACCAGCAGAGATCTATCCCGTCAGGACTACCAAGAGACCCAGTACTTC. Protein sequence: CATSRDLSRQDYQETQYF.

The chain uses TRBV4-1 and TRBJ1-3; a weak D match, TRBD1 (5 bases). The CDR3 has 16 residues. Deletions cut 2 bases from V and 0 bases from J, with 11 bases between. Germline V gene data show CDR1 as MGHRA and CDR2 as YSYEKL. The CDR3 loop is CASSQPTGTSGNTIYF. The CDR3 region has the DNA TGCGCCAGCAGCCAACCCACCGGGACCTCTGGAAACACCATATATTTT.

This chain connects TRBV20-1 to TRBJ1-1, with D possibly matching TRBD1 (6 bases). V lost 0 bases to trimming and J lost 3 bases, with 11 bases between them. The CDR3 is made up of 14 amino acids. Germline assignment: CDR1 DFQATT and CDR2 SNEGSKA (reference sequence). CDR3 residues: CSARDWRGDTEAFF. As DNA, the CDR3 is TGCAGTGCTAGAGATTGGAGGGGGGACACTGAAGCTTTCTTT.

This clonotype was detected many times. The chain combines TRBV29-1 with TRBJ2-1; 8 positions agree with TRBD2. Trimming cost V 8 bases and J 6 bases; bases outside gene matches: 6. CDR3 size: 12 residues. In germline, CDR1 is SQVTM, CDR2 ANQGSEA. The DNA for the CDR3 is TGCAGCCTCAGGCTAGCGGGCAATGAGCAGTTCTTC. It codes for CSLRLAGNEQFF.